Sequencing of this TCR beta chain was carried out in a study of metastatic and nonmetastatic thyroid tumors. Regarding the study as a whole: It was reported that TCR beta diversity was significantly higher in malignant thyroid tumors than benign nodules, in blood and tumor.

The V end lost 4 bases, the J end lost 0 bases, and 12 bases lay between the germline ends. Germline V gives CDR1 MGHRA, CDR2 YSYEKL. The CDR3 runs to 15 residues. Ten or more counts support this clone. Its antigen is not known. Before thyroid surgery, none of the patients had received any treatment. Through MiXCR, TCRdb re-clonotyped the PCR reads. This table has tens of thousands of clones, 10% to 12% appearing once. The clonotype originates from a female donor with papillary thyroid cancer or a benign thyroid nodule (not recorded which). Some clones in this sample may be carry-over from other donors' samples. This rearrangement joins TRBV4-1 to TRBJ1-1, with TRBD1 as a possible D gene (5 bases). Material for sequencing was blood. CDR3 DNA: TGCGCCAGCAGCCCGTTGGGACGGATGAACACTGAAGCTTTCTTT. Translated, it gives CASSPLGRMNTEAFF.